The clone carrying this TCR beta chain has only a few counts. No antigen is known for it. Resections took place in Japan or China from about 2014 to 2018. Premalignant or tumor cells were enriched by macro-dissection after pathologic assessment. This sample is drawn from a study of immune evolution from preneoplasia to lung adenocarcinoma. Study-level points and caveats: Compared with EGFR-mutant or double wild-type lesions, KRAS-mutant nodules were more clonal. Normal lung had highest clonality; later lesions appeared denser, more diverse.

Trimming cost V 5 bases and J 5 bases, with 12 bases left between them. The CDR3 is made up of 14 amino acids. The germline CDR1 and CDR2 sequences are MGHRA and YSYEKL. Sequencing was performed with immunoSEQ multiplex PCR; in TCRdb, only in-frame clones are kept and a portion is missing. The sample yields 37,000 or so clones, roughly 68% seen once. The receptor's source is a person in their sixties with lung adenocarcinoma. The specimen sequenced was FFPE invasive lung adenocarcinoma tissue. The rearrangement uses TRBV4-1 and TRBJ1-4, with D perhaps TRBD1 (5 bases). In nucleotides, the CDR3 is TGCGCCAGCAGCGCCGGGACTCGGAATGAAAAACTGTTTTTT. This encodes CASSAGTRNEKLFF.